The 19 T cell receptor beta chains listed next were all sequenced from one sample in a study of T cell repertoires in cytomegalovirus infection. One entry per CDR3 protein results from TCRdb running MiXCR on the reads. In the table there are about 490,000 distinct CDR3 sequences, 11% of which are singletons. Sequenced input: PBMCs. Every receptor here comes from a human donor in good health (CMV status not recorded). Some clones in this sample may be carry-over from other donors' samples.

There are many counts of this clonotype. The genes are TRBV7-8 and TRBJ2-1, with TRBD2 identical over 10 bases. The CDR3 consists of 15 residues. With 5 bases clipped from V and 6 bases from J, the junction kept 7 bases outside the gene matches. Germline-derived CDR1 and CDR2 are SGHVS and FQNEAQ. In DNA form, the CDR3 reads TGTGCCAGCAGCGACTGGACTAGCGGCATCAATGAGCAGTTCTTC. The encoded protein is CASSDWTSGINEQFF.

V gene TRBV20-1 combines with J gene TRBJ1-1, with D possibly matching TRBD1 (5 bases). Germline V gene sequence: CDR1 DFQATT, CDR2 SNEGSKA (reference sequence). The CDR3 runs 13 residues. V lost 7 bases, J lost 5 bases, and 17 bases lay in between. In nucleotides, the CDR3 is TGCAGTGGGCAGACGGGGGGAAGTACTGAAGCTTTCTTT. It yields the protein CSGQTGGSTEAFF.

In this sample, this clonotype turned up many times. The genes are TRBV5-1 and TRBJ2-1; 10 bases map to TRBD1. After removal of 6 bases from V and 5 bases from J, the junction contained 8 bases not matched to a gene. CDR1 and CDR2 (germline): SGHRS, YFSETQ. The CDR3 runs 15 residues. For the CDR3, the DNA is TGCGCCAGCACCCCACGGACAGGGGGTAACAATGAGCAGTTCTTC. It translates to CASTPRTGGNNEQFF.

Many counts were recorded for this clonotype. The V call is TRBV7-9, the J call TRBJ1-3; D not resolved. Looked up from germline, CDR1 is SEHNR and CDR2 is FQNEAQ (reference sequence). V lost 5 bases to trimming and J lost 0 bases, with 14 bases between them. The CDR3 covers 16 residues. CDR3 bases: TGTGCCAGCAGCACAGCCGCAGAAGCCTCTGGAAACACCATATATTTT. Translating it yields CASSTAAEASGNTIYF.

Many counts were recorded for this clonotype. The chain couples TRBV5-3 to TRBJ1-1, with 9 bases matching TRBD1. TRBV5-3 is an ORF, and what it does is uncertain. Trimming at V came to 5 bases and at J to 4 bases, leaving 15 bases not matched to a gene. The CDR3 length is 17 residues. The CDR3 coding sequence is TGTGCCAGAAGATTCGAGGACAGGGGAAAATCGGGCACTGAAGCTTTCTTT. Encoded protein: CARRFEDRGKSGTEAFF.

This clonotype was picked up a small number of times. The J gene is TRBJ1-2, the V gene TRBV6-5; D gene unclear. CDR3 length: 13 amino acids. Trimming left V 4 bases short and J 0 bases short, with 6 bases between. CDR1 and CDR2 (germline): MNHEY, SVGAGI. The CDR3 here is CASSSGPNYGYTF. CDR3 in DNA: TGTGCCAGCAGTTCTGGACCTAACTATGGCTACACCTTC.

This clonotype came up many times. J is TRBJ2-1 and V is TRBV24-1, with 14 bases fitting TRBD2. Germline trimming cut 0 bases from V and 5 bases from J; bases unmatched to any gene: 2. Germline CDR1 and CDR2: KGHDR and SFDVKD. This CDR3 has 17 residues. The CDR3 DNA follows: TGTGCCACCAGTGATTTGCGACTAGCGGGAGGGGACAATGAGCAGTTCTTC. Protein: CATSDLRLAGGDNEQFF.

The chain is built from TRBV2 and TRBJ2-7; 9 bases match TRBD2. The CDR3 consists of 14 residues. Trimming removed 6 bases from V and 5 bases from J; junction bases left unmatched: 8. CDR1 SNHLY and CDR2 FYNNEI come from the germline V gene. This CDR3 reads CASRFSGSSNEQYF. For the CDR3, the DNA is TGTGCCAGCAGGTTTAGCGGGAGCAGTAACGAGCAGTACTTC.

The table lists this clonotype with many counts. The chain joins TRBV11-2 to TRBJ1-3; D unresolved. CDR3 length: 13 amino acids. Germline loops: CDR1 SGHAT, CDR2 FQNNGV. Trimming pared 5 bases from V and 3 bases from J, leaving 8 bases between. CDR3 DNA sequence: TGTGCCAGCAGCCCTGGCAATGGAAACACCATATATTTT. It translates to CASSPGNGNTIYF.

This clonotype was found a few times. This chain connects TRBV27 to TRBJ2-5, with TRBD2 identical over 13 bases. V lost 6 bases to trimming and J lost 1 base; unmatched junction nucleotides: 8. Germline V gene data show CDR1 as MNHEY and CDR2 as SMNVEV (reference sequence). The CDR3 runs 17 residues. The CDR3: CASSPLAGGPLQETQYF. CDR3 nucleotide sequence: TGTGCCAGCAGCCCACTAGCGGGGGGGCCTCTCCAAGAGACCCAGTACTTC.

This clonotype was seen a handful of times. The genes are TRBV5-1 and TRBJ2-3; 9 nucleotides agree with TRBD1. This CDR3 spans 14 amino acids. J was trimmed by 4 bases and V by 3 bases; bases with no gene match: 3. Germline-derived CDR1 and CDR2 are SGHRS and YFSETQ. The CDR3 sequence: CASSSGDRADTQYF. In DNA form, the CDR3 reads TGCGCCAGCAGCTCCGGGGACAGGGCAGATACGCAGTATTTT.

This clonotype appeared many times. This sequence joins TRBV19 and TRBJ1-1, with D perhaps TRBD1 (6 bases). Trimming pared 4 bases from V and 5 bases from J, leaving 14 bases between. Germline V gives CDR1 LNHDA, CDR2 SQIVND (reference sequence). The CDR3 covers 14 residues. CDR3 DNA: TGTGCCAGTAGTACTGACAGGTTAAGAACTGAAGCTTTCTTT. Amino acids: CASSTDRLRTEAFF.

This clonotype was counted at least ten times. V and J are TRBV6-5 and TRBJ1-2, with TRBD1 identical over 8 bases. The CDR3 runs 14 residues. Germline values: CDR1 MNHEY, CDR2 SVGAGI. V was pared by 6 bases and J by 5 bases, with 8 bases of the junction left unmatched. The CDR3 is CASSPDRESYGYTF. The CDR3 nucleotides read TGTGCCAGCAGCCCGGACAGGGAATCGTATGGCTACACCTTC.

This clonotype was observed at least ten times. The chain couples TRBV6-2 or TRBV6-3 to TRBJ2-7; 13 bases are a match to TRBD2. From germline, CDR1 is MNHEY and CDR2 SVGEGT. J gave up 3 bases and V 2 bases, and 1 base lay outside the gene matches. The CDR3 length is 15 residues. CDR3 nucleotides: TGTGCCAGCAGTTACCGGACTAGCGGGAGCTACGAGCAGTACTTC. As protein: CASSYRTSGSYEQYF.

This clonotype was seen ten or more times. V gene TRBV6-1 combines with J gene TRBJ2-1; D possibly corresponds to TRBD2 (5 bases). Trimming stripped 6 bases from V and 5 bases from J, with 8 bases between. The germline gives CDR1 MNHNS, CDR2 SASEGT. The CDR3 spans 12 residues. CDR3 coding DNA: TGTGCCAGCAGCCCCGGGGACAATGAGCAGTTCTTC. It codes for CASSPGDNEQFF.

This clonotype was seen ten or more times. V is TRBV28 and J is TRBJ2-1; no definite D call. CDR1 and CDR2 from the germline V gene are MDHEN and SYDVKM. Trimming removed 4 bases from V and 8 bases from J, with 15 bases in between. This CDR3 contains 14 residues. The CDR3 region has the DNA TGTGCCAGCAGTTCCCCGCACCAGGCGGATGAGCAGTTCTTC. Its protein is CASSSPHQADEQFF. The full variable domain, its missing parts supplied by reference TRBV28 and TRBJ2-1, is DVKVTQSSRYLVKRTGEKVFLECVQDMDHENMFWYRQDPGLGLRLIYFSYDVKMKEKGDIPEGYSVSREKKERFSLILESASTNQTSMYLCASSSPHQADEQFFGPGTRLTVL.

For the CDR3, the DNA is TGTGCTAGTGGTTTAAACAGTTACACCATATATTTT. The encoded protein is CASGLNSYTIYF. V and J are TRBV12-5 and TRBJ1-3, with no clear D. The CDR3 extends over 12 amino acids. CDR1 and CDR2 from the germline V gene are LGHNT and FRNRAP. V was clipped by 3 bases and J by 8 bases, with 8 bases between them.

The chain carries TRBV7-9 and TRBJ2-7, with 11 bases matching TRBD2. Unmatched junction bases numbered 7, after V lost 5 bases and J lost 4 bases. This CDR3 comprises 15 residues. Per the germline V gene, CDR1 is SEHNR and CDR2 is FQNEAQ (reference sequence). Written as DNA, the CDR3 is TGTGCCAGCAGCCTAGAGACTAGCGGGAAATACGAGCAGTACTTC. This sequence encodes CASSLETSGKYEQYF.

The V gene is TRBV18, the J gene TRBJ2-4; 7 nucleotides match TRBD1. Per the germline V gene, CDR1 is KGHSH and CDR2 is LQKENI. The CDR3 spans 14 residues. Losses at the gene ends were 2 bases for V and 8 bases for J; bases not matched to a gene: 6. The CDR3 reads CASSPETGIHIQYF. In DNA form, the CDR3 reads TGTGCCAGCTCACCAGAGACAGGGATACACATTCAGTACTTC.